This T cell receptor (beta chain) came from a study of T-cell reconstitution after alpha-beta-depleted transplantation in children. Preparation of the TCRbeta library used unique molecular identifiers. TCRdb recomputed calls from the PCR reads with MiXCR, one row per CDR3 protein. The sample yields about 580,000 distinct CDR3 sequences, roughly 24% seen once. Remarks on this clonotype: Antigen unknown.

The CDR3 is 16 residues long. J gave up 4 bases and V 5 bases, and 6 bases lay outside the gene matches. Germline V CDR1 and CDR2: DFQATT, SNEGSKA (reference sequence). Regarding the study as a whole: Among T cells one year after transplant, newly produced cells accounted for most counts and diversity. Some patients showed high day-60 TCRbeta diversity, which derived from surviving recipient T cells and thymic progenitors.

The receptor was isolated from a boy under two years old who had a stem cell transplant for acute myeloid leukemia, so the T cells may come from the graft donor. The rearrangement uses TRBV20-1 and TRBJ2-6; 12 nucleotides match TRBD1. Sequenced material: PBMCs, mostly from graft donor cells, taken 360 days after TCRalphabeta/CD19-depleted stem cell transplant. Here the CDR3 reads CSAPGTGGAGANVLTF. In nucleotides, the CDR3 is TGCAGTGCTCCCGGGACAGGGGGCGCGGGGGCCAACGTCCTGACTTTC.